Listed below are T cell receptor beta chains from one sample, sequenced in a study of T cell repertoires in cytomegalovirus infection. Using its own MiXCR run on the reads, TCRdb lists one record per CDR3 protein. This sample carries just over 300,000 distinct CDR3 sequences, around a sixth of them seen once, and the ten largest clones take around 12%. Sequenced: PBMCs. These TCRs come from a human donor in good health (CMV status not recorded). Some clones in this sample may be carry-over from other donors' samples. Both conserved end residues are part of each CDR3. D genes are given only for firm matches. The size field is filled for only some rows; it gives once, few, many or a size class.

TRBD2	once	TRBV2	TRBJ2-5	TGTGCCAGCAGTGAAGCGTACCCGGTTGGGGGGGCCCAGTACTTC	CASSEAYPVGGAQYF
TRBD2	NA	TRBV4-1	TRBJ2-2	TGCGCCAGCAGCCAAGCTAGCGGGGGAAGCACCGGGGAGCTGTTTTTT	CASSQASGGSTGELFF
NA	many	TRBV12-3/TRBV12-4	TRBJ1-1	TGTGCCAGCAGTTACAGGGCGGGCGCCCCTGAAGCTTTCTTT	CASSYRAGAPEAFF
TRBD1	many	TRBV7-2	TRBJ1-1	TGTGCCAGCAGCCCTAAGAGACAGGGCGCTGAAGCTTTCTTT	CASSPKRQGAEAFF
NA	few	TRBV7-9	TRBJ1-5	TGTGCCAGCAGCTTAGAAAGCAAGCCCCAGCATTTT	CASSLESKPQHF
TRBD2	NA	TRBV5-4	TRBJ2-7	TGTGCCAGCAGCGCGTCTAGCGGGGTAAACGAGCTGTACTTC	CASSASSGVNELYF
NA	few	TRBV5-1	TRBJ1-1	TGCGCCAGCAGCTTGACGGGGTTCCTCCAAACGATGAACACTGAAGCTTTCTTT	CASSLTGFLQTMNTEAFF
NA	few	TRBV7-8	TRBJ2-5	TGTGCCAGCAGCTCGGGAGCAGTGGCGGGGCGGGAGACCCAGTACTTC	CASSSGAVAGRETQYF
NA	many	TRBV7-2	TRBJ1-3	TGTGCCAGCAGCTTAGTCGCTGGAAACACCATATATTTT	CASSLVAGNTIYF
NA	many	TRBV28	TRBJ2-1	TGTGCCAGCAGTCGACAGGAAAAGTCCTACAATGAGCAGTTCTTC	CASSRQEKSYNEQFF
TRBD1	few	TRBV10-3	TRBJ1-5	TGTGCCATCAGTGATAGAGGTAGCAGGACAGGGGGCTTTCCCCAGCATTTT	CAISDRGSRTGGFPQHF
NA	few	TRBV5-4	TRBJ2-3	TGTGCCAGCAGCTCCACAGCTAGCACAGATACGCAGTATTTT	CASSSTASTDTQYF
TRBD2	few	TRBV6-2/TRBV6-3	TRBJ2-1	TGTGCCAGCAGTTTGGGGCGTGGACTAGCGGTGAACAATGAGCAGTTCTTC	CASSLGRGLAVNNEQFF
TRBD2	NA	TRBV5-4	TRBJ2-5	TGTGCCAGCAGCTCGCTAGCGGGGGGGCCGATTCAGACCCAGTACTTC	CASSSLAGGPIQTQYF
TRBD1	NA	TRBV7-9	TRBJ1-6	TGTGCCAGCAGCTTGACGGGACAGGGGGCCTCTAGCTCCTATAATTCACCCCTCCACTTT	CASSLTGQGASSSYNSPLHF
TRBD1	many	TRBV10-3	TRBJ1-1	TGTGCCATCAGGCGACAGGGGGTGAGCACTGAAGCTTTCTTT	CAIRRQGVSTEAFF
NA	many	TRBV7-6	TRBJ2-1	TGTGCCAGCAGCGCACTTAACAGGGCCCTCGTATCCTACAATGAGCAGTTCTTC	CASSALNRALVSYNEQFF
NA	NA	TRBV25-1	TRBJ2-7	TGTGCCAGCAGCGCCCAGGAAAACGAGCGAGGCTACGAGCAGTACTTC	CASSAQENERGYEQYF
TRBD2	NA	TRBV20-1	TRBJ2-7	TGCAGTGCTACTAGCGGGGGTCCCCTTAGCTCCTACGAGCAGTACTTC	CSATSGGPLSSYEQYF
NA	many	TRBV6-2/TRBV6-3	TRBJ2-1	TGTGCCAGCAGTTTGAATCAGGGCGATGAGCAGTTCTTC	CASSLNQGDEQFF
TRBD2	many	TRBV7-2	TRBJ2-3	TGTGCCAGCAGCTTTGGACTAGCGGTCACAGATACGCAGTATTTT	CASSFGLAVTDTQYF
NA	NA	TRBV29-1	TRBJ1-2	TGCAGCACACTAAGGGACTCCAAATATGGCTACACCTTC	CSTLRDSKYGYTF
NA	many	TRBV12-3/TRBV12-4	TRBJ1-2	TGTGCCAGCAGTATGGGTGGCTATGGCTACACCTTC	CASSMGGYGYTF
TRBD1	many	TRBV7-2	TRBJ1-1	TGTGCCAGCAGCAAGGACAGGGGAATGAACACTGAAGCTTTCTTT	CASSKDRGMNTEAFF
TRBD1	NA	TRBV2	TRBJ1-5	TGTGCCAGCAGTTTACAGGGGAGCAGCAATCAGCCCCAGCATTTT	CASSLQGSSNQPQHF
NA	many	TRBV4-1	TRBJ2-3	TGCGCCAGCAGCCAAGATCGAACAGCACGGGCCTCAGATAGCACAGATACGCAGTATTTT	CASSQDRTARASDSTDTQYF
NA	NA	TRBV11-2	TRBJ2-1	TGTGCCAGCAGCTTCACCCCCCCTTTCCGGGGCGGCAGTGAGCAGTTCTTC	CASSFTPPFRGGSEQFF
NA	few	TRBV28	TRBJ1-1	TGTGCCAGCAGCGCCGACACTGAAGCTTTCTTT	CASSADTEAFF
TRBD1	few	TRBV28	TRBJ1-5	TGTGCCAGCAGTTCGGGACAGGCAACTCAGCCCCAGCATTTT	CASSSGQATQPQHF
NA	few	TRBV28	TRBJ2-3	TGTGCCAGCAGTTTGCCGACTAGGGCTTTCGGAGATACGCAGTATTTT	CASSLPTRAFGDTQYF
NA	NA	TRBV5-1	TRBJ2-5	TGCGCCAGCAGCTTGGGTCCCCTAGCAGGAGAGACCCAGTACTTC	CASSLGPLAGETQYF
TRBD2	NA	TRBV6-2/TRBV6-3	TRBJ2-1	TGTGCCAGCAGGGTCCCGGGGGGGCTCAATGAGCAGTTCTTC	CASRVPGGLNEQFF
NA	NA	TRBV2	TRBJ1-4	TGTGCCAGTAGAGGGACATCCCCTTCAACTAATGAAAAACTGTTTTTT	CASRGTSPSTNEKLFF
TRBD1	many	TRBV11-2	TRBJ1-1	TGTGCCAGCAGCGTCGATTACAGGGGGCACACTGAAGCTTTCTTT	CASSVDYRGHTEAFF
NA	NA	TRBV28	TRBJ1-6	TGTGCCAGCAGCGTGAATTCAACCCTCCACTTT	CASSVNSTLHF
NA	NA	TRBV20-1	TRBJ2-3	TGCAGTGCTAGAGATTTGGGCGTAGTTAGCACAGATACGCAGTATTTT	CSARDLGVVSTDTQYF
TRBD2	few	TRBV20-1	TRBJ2-3	TGCAGTGCTGTAAAAGCGGGGGGGCTGAGCACAGATACGCAGTATTTT	CSAVKAGGLSTDTQYF
NA	many	TRBV19	TRBJ1-6	TGTGCCAGTAACCCACGATACAATTCACCCCTCCACTTT	CASNPRYNSPLHF
NA	few	TRBV19	TRBJ2-5	TGTGCCAGTAGTACCACCTCATTCAAGACCCAGTACTTC	CASSTTSFKTQYF
TRBD1	NA	TRBV20-1	TRBJ2-1	TGCAGTGCTACCGGGACAGGCTTGAACGATGAGCAGTTCTTC	CSATGTGLNDEQFF
TRBD2	few	TRBV6-5	TRBJ2-3	TGTGCCAGCAGTTACTCGCCTCTCGGGGGGGCGGATACGCAGTATTTT	CASSYSPLGGADTQYF
TRBD1	NA	TRBV23-1	TRBJ2-2	TGCGCCAGCAGTCAATCGGGACAGGGGGCCCACACCGGGGAGCTGTTTTTT	CASSQSGQGAHTGELFF
NA	few	TRBV7-9	TRBJ1-1	TGTGCCAGCAGCTTAGAGTGGGCTGGCACTGAAGCTTTCTTT	CASSLEWAGTEAFF
TRBD1	few	TRBV6-1	TRBJ1-5	TGTGCCAGCAGCGCTATTACCCGGACAGGGGAAAATCAGCCCCAGCATTTT	CASSAITRTGENQPQHF
TRBD2	few	TRBV5-1	TRBJ2-7	TGCGCCAGCAGACTAGCGGGCTCCTACGAGCAGTACTTC	CASRLAGSYEQYF
TRBD2	NA	TRBV28	TRBJ2-7	TGTGCCAGCAGCAGCGGGGGGACACCCTACGAGCAGTACTTC	CASSSGGTPYEQYF
NA	few	TRBV6-1	TRBJ2-5	TGTGCCAGCAGTGAACAGCCGGAGGGGACCCAGTACTTC	CASSEQPEGTQYF
TRBD1	few	TRBV20-1	TRBJ1-1	TGCAGTGCTCTTAGGCAGGGGGACACTGAAGCTTTCTTT	CSALRQGDTEAFF
TRBD1	many	TRBV6-1	TRBJ1-6	TGTGCCAGCAGTTCTCTTCCGGGACAGGGTAATTCACCCCTCCACTTT	CASSSLPGQGNSPLHF
TRBD2	few	TRBV6-2/TRBV6-3	TRBJ2-1	TGTGCCAGCAGTTACCTAGCGGGGGGGCCCAATGAGCAGTTCTTC	CASSYLAGGPNEQFF
TRBD2	many	TRBV3-1	TRBJ2-5	TGTGCCAGCAGCCAAGATCCCGGGACTAGCAGAGAGACCCAGTACTTC	CASSQDPGTSRETQYF
TRBD1	few	TRBV6-1	TRBJ2-7	TGTGCCAGCAGCCCAGACAGGGGGCAAGAACGAAGACGTAGCTCCTACGAGCAGTACTTC	CASSPDRGQERRRSSYEQYF